Below are 20 T cell receptor beta chains sequenced from a single sample in a study of shared clonotypes between healthy human individuals. The method was immunoSEQ multiplex PCR; TCRdb's version includes in-frame clones alone and lacks a portion of them. The top ten clones hold around 0.058% of a sample with around 600,000 clones, approximately 97% of them seen once. The sample consisted of naive CD4+ T cells sorted from blood. Indicated subset: CD45RA+ positively selected. These TCRs come from a woman aged 25 to 39 in good health.

The chain joins TRBV20-1 to TRBJ1-2, with TRBD1 matching 7 bases. Looked up from germline, CDR1 is DFQATT and CDR2 is SNEGSKA (reference sequence). The V and J ends lost 6 bases and 3 bases, in that order; junction bases with no gene match: 1. The CDR3 spans 11 residues. The CDR3 spells CSADRDYGYTF. CDR3 bases: TGCAGTGCCGACAGGGACTATGGCTACACCTTC.

The chain is built from TRBV7-6 and TRBJ1-6; possibly TRBD1 for D (5 bases). The germline V gene has CDR1 SGHVS and CDR2 FNYEAQ. V was trimmed by 2 bases and J by 5 bases, leaving 10 bases between them. CDR3 size: 15 residues. CDR3 protein: CASSLSDSHNSPLHF. CDR3 DNA sequence: TGTGCCAGCAGCTTATCTGACAGCCATAATTCACCCCTCCACTTT. The full variable domain, with the rest looked up from reference TRBV7-6 and TRBJ1-6, is GAGVSQSPRYKVTKRGQDVALRCDPISGHVSLYWYRQALGQGPEFLTYFNYEAQQDKSGLPNDRFSAERPEGSISTLTIQRTEQRDSAMYRCASSLSDSHNSPLHFGNGTRLTVT.

The V gene is TRBV5-1, the J gene TRBJ2-2, with 8 positions matching TRBD2. After removal of 3 bases from V and 1 base from J, the junction contained 5 bases not matched to a gene. CDR3 length: 16 amino acids. CDR1 is SGHRS, CDR2 YFSETQ, per germline. CDR3 sequence (DNA): TGCGCCAGCAGCTCGAGCGGGAGATTGAACACCGGGGAGCTGTTTTTT. Protein sequence: CASSSSGRLNTGELFF.

The CDR3 coding sequence is TGTGCCAGCATTAAAGGACTAGCACTAGAGGAGACCCAGTACTTC. Translated, it gives CASIKGLALEETQYF. J is TRBJ2-5 and V is TRBV6-1; 8 bases match TRBD2. The length of the CDR3 is 15 residues. Germline assignment: CDR1 MNHNS and CDR2 SASEGT. After removal of 7 bases from V and 5 bases from J, the junction contained 12 bases not matched to a gene.

J is TRBJ1-6 and V is TRBV15; D is ambiguous. This CDR3 contains 15 residues. Germline V gene sequence: CDR1 LNHNV, CDR2 YYDKDF (reference sequence). V shed 0 bases and J shed 5 bases, with 8 bases lying between them. The CDR3 spells CATSRDRSNNSPLHF. In DNA, the CDR3 is TGTGCCACCAGCAGAGATCGGAGCAATAATTCACCCCTCCACTTT. Complete variable domain (other parts from reference TRBV15 and TRBJ1-6): DAMVIQNPRYQVTQFGKPVTLSCSQTLNHNVMYWYQQKSSQAPKLLFHYYDKDFNNEADTPDNFQSRRPNTSFCFLDIRSPGLGDTAMYLCATSRDRSNNSPLHFGNGTRLTVT.

This chain connects TRBV5-1 to TRBJ1-1; D is perhaps TRBD1 (6 bases). Germline lookup yields CDR1 SGHRS and CDR2 YFSETQ. With 0 bases removed from V and 1 base from J, the gap between germline ends came to 16 bases. This CDR3 comprises 17 residues. Here the CDR3 DNA reads TGCGCCAGCAGCTTGGACTATAACACACAGGGGAACACTGAAGCTTTCTTT. It translates to CASSLDYNTQGNTEAFF.

The chain uses TRBV18 and TRBJ2-1; TRBD2 might be the D (5 bases). The CDR3 consists of 17 residues. The germline V gene encodes CDR1 KGHSH and CDR2 LQKENI. V lost 0 bases and J lost 9, with 21 bases in between. The DNA of the CDR3 is TGTGCCAGCTCACCACCAGTTTACTCAGGCTCCCGGGGTGAGCAGTTCTTC. Residues: CASSPPVYSGSRGEQFF.

This rearrangement joins TRBV19 to TRBJ2-7, with D hard to call. The CDR3 extends over 14 amino acids. Trimming pared 3 bases from V and 0 bases from J, leaving 9 bases between. Germline lookup yields CDR1 LNHDA and CDR2 SQIVND (reference sequence). The CDR3 reads CASSITASSYEQYF. CDR3 DNA sequence: TGTGCCAGTAGTATTACTGCGAGCTCCTACGAGCAGTACTTC.

The chain links TRBV19 to TRBJ2-4; 12 bases are shared with TRBD1. The V and J ends lost 5 bases and 9 bases, in that order; junction bases with no gene match: 11. The germline CDR1 and CDR2 sequences are LNHDA and SQIVND (reference sequence). The CDR3 is 16 residues long. CDR3 region: CASSPGQGARATIQYF. The DNA for the CDR3 is TGTGCCAGTAGTCCGGGACAGGGGGCGAGAGCGACCATTCAGTACTTC.

The chain uses TRBV5-4 and TRBJ2-3; TRBD2 aligns across 7 bases. With V trimmed by 4 bases and J by 0 bases, 5 bases remained unmatched. The CDR3 covers 15 residues. Per germline, CDR1 SGHNT and CDR2 YYREEE (reference sequence). This CDR3 is CASSRKGLSTDTQYF. CDR3 in DNA: TGTGCCAGCAGCAGGAAGGGACTAAGCACAGATACGCAGTATTTT.

The chain combines TRBV5-1 with TRBJ2-1, with TRBD1 matching over 7 bases. CDR1 is SGHRS, CDR2 YFSETQ, per germline. This CDR3 spans 15 amino acids. J lost 9 bases, V lost 0 bases, and 9 bases had no gene match. The DNA of the CDR3 is TGCGCCAGCAGCTTGGAGGTCTGGGCAGGGGGTGAGCAGTTCTTC. It yields the protein CASSLEVWAGGEQFF.

V and J are TRBV4-1 and TRBJ2-5; no clear D. Germline CDR1 is MGHRA and CDR2 is YSYEKL. CDR3 length: 13 amino acids. V lost 1 base and J 5 bases, leaving 8 bases between the germline ends. The CDR3 region is CASSQAFLETQYF. DNA of the CDR3: TGCGCCAGCAGCCAAGCCTTCCTGGAGACCCAGTACTTC.

CDR3 DNA: TGTGCCAGCAGCTTAGGCGAAAGGAGGGACAGGCGCTCTGGAAACACCATATATTTT. Residues: CASSLGERRDRRSGNTIYF. The rearrangement uses TRBV7-2 and TRBJ1-3, with 8 bases aligning to TRBD1. The V gene's germline CDR1 is SGHTA and CDR2 FQGNSA. After removal of 1 base from V and 0 bases from J, the junction contained 11 bases not matched to a gene. The CDR3 spans 19 residues.

The chain employs TRBV6-1 and TRBJ1-3, with a tentative D call TRBD1 (6 bases). V was clipped by 7 bases and J by 2 bases, with 9 bases between them. The germline V gene has CDR1 MNHNS and CDR2 SASEGT. This CDR3 spans 13 amino acids. In nucleotides, the CDR3 is TGTGCCAGCACGGGGGGCACTGGAAACACCATATATTTT. Protein sequence: CASTGGTGNTIYF.

The V and J genes are TRBV5-4 and TRBJ2-7; either TRBD1 or TRBD2 may supply D (5 bases each). Germline-derived CDR1 and CDR2 are SGHNT and YYREEE (reference sequence). The CDR3 has 14 amino acids. Trimming pared 0 bases from V and 2 bases from J, leaving 9 bases between. CDR3 loop: CASSLGDGPYEQYF. The CDR3 bases are TGTGCCAGCAGCTTGGGGGACGGTCCCTACGAGCAGTACTTC.

The J gene is TRBJ2-1, the V gene TRBV5-1, with TRBD2 matching over 9 bases. Losses at the gene ends were 0 bases for V and 5 bases for J; bases not matched to a gene: 6. The CDR3 is 16 residues long. Germline lookup yields CDR1 SGHRS and CDR2 YFSETQ. The CDR3: CASSLAIAGGNNEQFF. The CDR3 DNA sequence: TGCGCCAGCAGCTTGGCCATTGCGGGAGGGAACAATGAGCAGTTCTTC.

J is TRBJ1-2 and V is TRBV19; D not resolved. Trimming cost V 6 bases and J 8 bases, with 10 bases left between them. CDR3 size: 11 residues. Germline CDR1 reads LNHDA; CDR2 reads SQIVND (reference sequence). This CDR3 reads CASSQPPGYTF. The CDR3, as DNA: TGTGCCAGTAGCCAACCTCCAGGCTACACCTTC.

The chain joins TRBV28 to TRBJ2-1; D call uncertain. Per germline, CDR1 MDHEN and CDR2 SYDVKM. This CDR3 contains 18 residues. The ends were cut back, 7 bases at V and 5 bases at J, with 27 bases in the middle. The CDR3 nucleotides read TGTGCCAGCACCAGTTTCGAATTGTTAGGAGTTAGCCACAATGAGCAGTTCTTC. It specifies CASTSFELLGVSHNEQFF.

V gene TRBV28 combines with J gene TRBJ2-6; 9 bases match TRBD1. J gave up 2 bases and V 8 bases, and 7 bases lay outside the gene matches. The germline gives CDR1 MDHEN, CDR2 SYDVKM. This CDR3 region has 16 residues. CDR3 nucleotide sequence: TGTGCCAGCGGACAGGGGCTTAGGACTGGGGCCAACGTCCTGACTTTC. Translation: CASGQGLRTGANVLTF.

This rearrangement joins TRBV6-5 to TRBJ2-5; possible D gene TRBD1, 5 bases. The germline CDR1 and CDR2 sequences are MNHEY and SVGAGI. The CDR3 runs to 13 residues. V lost 5 bases to trimming and J lost 2 bases, with 9 bases between them. The CDR3 DNA reads TGTGCCAGCAGTCGACAGTCACAAGAGACCCAGTACTTC. Its translation: CASSRQSQETQYF.